Listed below are T cell receptor beta chains from one sample, sequenced in a study of OX40 agonist ivuxolimab in advanced cancers. The table came from immunoSEQ multiplex PCR; TCRdb's copy has only in-frame clones and leaves some out. Of 45,000 to 50,000 clones in the sample, about 85% were seen once. The input for sequencing was CD4+ or CD8+ T cells sorted from blood, taken in a trial of the OX40 agonist ivuxolimab. The origin of the receptors is an adult with an advanced solid tumor such as melanoma, head and neck, liver or kidney cancer. Both conserved end residues are part of each CDR3. A D gene is named only where the DNA matches it firmly. Size values are once, few and many counts, or a class for expanded clones, and some rows have none.

J,V,size,D,CDR3,DNA
TRBJ1-2,TRBV14,.,TRBD1,CATTTGDNYGYTF,TGTGCCACCACGACAGGGGACAACTATGGCTACACCTTC
TRBJ1-5,TRBV6-5,.,TRBD1,CASSPYRGGNQPQHF,TGTGCCAGCAGTCCTTACAGGGGGGGGAATCAGCCCCAGCATTTT
TRBJ2-3,TRBV5-8,once,.,CASSKTSGPDTQYF,TGTGCCAGCAGCAAAACCTCAGGGCCAGATACGCAGTATTTT
TRBJ1-2,TRBV28,.,.,CASDTGIYGYTF,TGTGCCAGCGACACAGGCATCTATGGCTACACCTTC
TRBJ2-7,TRBV7-8,.,.,CASSPPRDHEQYF,TGTGCCAGCAGCCCGCCGCGAGACCACGAGCAGTACTTC
TRBJ2-7,TRBV7-2,once,TRBD2,CASSLVGTSLNEQYF,TGTGCCAGCAGCTTAGTCGGGACTAGCCTCAACGAGCAGTACTTC
TRBJ1-3,TRBV7-9,.,.,CASSLGFRDGNTIYF,TGTGCCAGCAGCTTAGGGTTCCGGGATGGAAACACCATATATTTT
TRBJ2-7,TRBV5-5,.,TRBD1,CASSSWTGYEQYF,TGTGCCAGCAGCTCATGGACAGGGTACGAGCAGTACTTC
TRBJ2-7,TRBV7-3,few,.,CASSISWQADEQYF,TGTGCCAGCAGCATCTCCTGGCAGGCCGACGAGCAGTACTTC
TRBJ2-5,TRBV5-6,.,TRBD1,CASSFGQVQETQYF,TGTGCCAGCAGCTTCGGACAGGTCCAAGAGACCCAGTACTTC
TRBJ1-4,TRBV10-3,.,TRBD1,CAIQGQGGEKLFF,TGTGCCATCCAGGGACAGGGTGGAGAAAAACTGTTTTTT
TRBJ2-3,TRBV4-1,.,.,CASSLTSNEGTDTQYF,TGCGCCAGCAGCCTTACTAGCAACGAGGGCACAGATACGCAGTATTTT
TRBJ2-3,TRBV5-6,.,.,CASSLRGTRHTDTQYF,TGTGCCAGCAGCTTGAGGGGGACCCGGCACACAGATACGCAGTATTTT
TRBJ1-1,TRBV6-6,.,TRBD1,CASTGQGFSEAFF,TGTGCCAGCACAGGACAGGGTTTCTCTGAAGCTTTCTTT
TRBJ2-3,TRBV9,.,TRBD2,CASSVSLTSGSTARAVYF,TGTGCCAGCAGCGTAAGTCTGACTAGCGGATCCACAGCCAGGGCGGTGTATTTT
TRBJ2-3,TRBV7-9,.,.,CASSRAGTDTQYF,TGTGCCTCCTCCAGGGCGGGCACAGATACGCAGTATTTT
TRBJ2-1,TRBV29-1,.,.,CSVGEVSNEQFF,TGCAGCGTTGGCGAGGTGAGCAATGAGCAGTTCTTC
TRBJ2-5,TRBV7-2,.,TRBD1,CASTRDSQETQYF,TGTGCCAGCACACGGGACAGCCAAGAGACCCAGTACTTC
TRBJ2-1,TRBV4-3,.,.,CASSQAESYEQFF,TGCGCCAGCAGCCAAGCGGAGTCCTATGAGCAGTTCTTC
TRBJ2-2,TRBV6-5,.,.,CASRLRPGSGELFF,TGTGCCAGCAGACTACGTCCCGGGTCCGGGGAGCTGTTTTTT
TRBJ2-7,TRBV5-4,.,TRBD2,CASSLASGGYYEQYF,TGTGCCAGCAGCTTGGCCAGCGGGGGCTACTACGAGCAGTACTTC
TRBJ1-5,TRBV19,few,TRBD1,CASNDRVDQPQHF,TGTGCCAGCAACGACAGGGTAGACCAGCCCCAGCATTTT
TRBJ2-5,TRBV10-1,.,.,CASSEAGAETQYF,TGCGCCAGCAGTGAGGCAGGGGCAGAGACCCAGTACTTC
TRBJ2-6,TRBV18,.,TRBD1,CASSPQRQGAPSGANVLTF,TGTGCCAGCTCACCACAGCGACAGGGTGCTCCCTCTGGGGCCAACGTCCTGACTTTC
TRBJ2-1,TRBV27,.,.,CASPLSHFNNEQFF,TGTGCCAGCCCCCTCTCACATTTTAACAATGAGCAGTTCTTC
TRBJ1-2,TRBV28,.,.,CATKLEDTANYGYTF,TGTGCCACCAAACTTGAGGACACCGCTAACTATGGCTACACCTTC
TRBJ1-1,TRBV29-1,.,.,CSVVSTFLNTEAFF,TGCAGCGTTGTTTCAACCTTTCTGAACACTGAAGCTTTCTTT
TRBJ2-7,TRBV10-3,.,TRBD2,CAISGTSGDMYEQYF,TGTGCCATCAGCGGGACTAGCGGAGATATGTACGAGCAGTACTTC
TRBJ2-2,TRBV19,.,TRBD2,CASRTSGGADSTGELFF,TGTGCCAGTAGGACTAGCGGGGGGGCCGATAGCACCGGGGAGCTGTTTTTT
TRBJ2-7,TRBV7-9,.,TRBD1,CASSSSPTGGSYEQYF,TGTGCCAGCAGCTCAAGCCCGACAGGGGGATCCTACGAGCAGTACTTC
TRBJ2-5,TRBV10-3,.,TRBD1,CAISEPWTGDETQYF,TGTGCCATCAGTGAGCCCTGGACAGGGGATGAGACCCAGTACTTC
TRBJ2-7,TRBV5-1,.,TRBD1,CASSRQGYEQYF,TGCGCCAGCAGCCGACAGGGCTACGAGCAGTACTTC
TRBJ2-3,TRBV5-6,.,.,CASSLGLSSTDTQYF,TGTGCCAGCAGCTTGGGACTTTCTAGCACAGATACGCAGTATTTT
TRBJ1-1,TRBV19,.,.,CASEDWGAAEAFF,TGTGCCAGCGAAGATTGGGGGGCTGCTGAAGCTTTCTTT
TRBJ2-7,TRBV27,.,.,CASSLSMISYEQYF,TGTGCCAGCAGTTTATCCATGATTTCCTACGAGCAGTACTTC
TRBJ1-3,TRBV19,.,.,CASSISDSGNTIYF,TGTGCCAGTAGTATTTCCGACTCTGGAAACACCATATATTTT
TRBJ2-3,TRBV28,.,.,CASRTATDTQYF,TGTGCCAGCAGGACAGCCACAGATACGCAGTATTTT
TRBJ1-2,TRBV6-6,.,.,CASTLPGTNYGYTF,TGTGCCAGCACCCTACCCGGGACTAACTATGGCTACACCTTC